This T cell receptor (beta chain) was obtained from a study of CD8 T cells in ankylosing spondylitis. General study points: There was a TCR beta motif, made of roughly eight highly homologous variants, that appeared characteristic of ankylosing spondylitis blood.

TCRdb reprocessed the 5' RACE reads via MiXCR and lists one record per CDR3 protein. In the table there are 670,000 or so distinct CDR3 sequences, around 17% of which are singletons. About this clonotype itself: Its matching antigen is unknown.

Sequenced input: blood, either unsorted or a sorted T cell fraction (not recorded which). The sequence came from a male donor with ankylosing spondylitis.

CDR3 region: CASSFQTGLDQPQHF. The DNA for the CDR3 is TGTGCCAGCAGTTTCCAGACAGGCTTAGATCAGCCCCAGCATTTT. This chain uses TRBV12-3 or TRBV12-4 with TRBJ1-5; tentatively, D is TRBD1 (6 bases). V dropped 3 bases and J dropped 5 bases, with 14 bases sitting between them. The CDR3 extends over 15 amino acids.